This T cell receptor beta chain was observed in a study of T cells in Graves' hyperthyroidism and ophthalmopathy. This clonotype has a count of ten or more. Its antigen is undetermined. Study-level results: The majority of expanded thyroid clonotypes above 0.001 also appeared in blood.

Amplification targeted TCR beta CDR3 regions from RNA transcripts. Researchers ran a first-round RT-PCR on the TCR CDR3 using the HTBI primer set. TCRdb fed the multiplex PCR reads into MiXCR, producing one record per CDR3 protein. This sample yields fewer than 550,000 distinct CDR3 sequences, of which approximately 15% are seen a single time; 13% to 15% belongs to the top ten. The CDR3 is 12 residues long. CDR1 and CDR2 (germline): DFQATT, SNEGSKA (reference sequence). The ends lost 6 bases at V and 4 bases at J; junction bases unmatched: 6. Patients between 18 and 65 years old had hyperthyroidism, newly diagnosed and lasting under 2 months. Investigators excluded patients with uncontrolled infection, other autoimmune disease, pregnancy or lactation. PBMCs came from more than 9.5 ml fresh peripheral blood.

This receptor was obtained from a woman aged 18-29 years with Graves' hyperthyroidism. The J gene is TRBJ2-7, the V gene TRBV20-1; TRBD2 matches 7 bases. The sample comprised blood. The CDR3 sequence: CSAHGGGYEQYF. In DNA form, the CDR3 reads TGCAGTGCCCATGGGGGGGGTTACGAGCAGTACTTC.